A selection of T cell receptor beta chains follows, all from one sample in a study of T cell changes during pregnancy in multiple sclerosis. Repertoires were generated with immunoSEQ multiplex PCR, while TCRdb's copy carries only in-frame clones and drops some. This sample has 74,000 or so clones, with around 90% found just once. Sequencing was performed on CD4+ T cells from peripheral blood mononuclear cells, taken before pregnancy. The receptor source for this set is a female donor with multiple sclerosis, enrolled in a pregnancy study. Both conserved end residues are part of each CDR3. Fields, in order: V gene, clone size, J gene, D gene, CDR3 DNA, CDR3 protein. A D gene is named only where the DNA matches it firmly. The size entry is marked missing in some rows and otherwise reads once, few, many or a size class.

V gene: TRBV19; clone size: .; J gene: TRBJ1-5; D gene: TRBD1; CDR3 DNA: TGTGCCAGTAGTATTTGGGGGGTGACAGGGCCCAATCAGCCCCAGCATTTT; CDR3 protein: CASSIWGVTGPNQPQHF
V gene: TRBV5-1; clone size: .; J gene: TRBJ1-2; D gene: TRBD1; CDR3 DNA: TGCGCCAGCAGCTTGAATAATCCCGGGACAGGGGGTGGCTACACCTTC; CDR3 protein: CASSLNNPGTGGGYTF
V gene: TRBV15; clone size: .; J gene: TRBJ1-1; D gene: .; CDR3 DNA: TGTGCCACCAGCAGAGGGGGCTCAGGCGGGGCTGAAGCTTTCTTT; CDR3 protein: CATSRGGSGGAEAFF
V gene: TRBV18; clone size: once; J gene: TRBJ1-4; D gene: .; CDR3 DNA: TGTGCCAGCTCACCCGTCAAGGGGGAAAAACTGTTTTTT; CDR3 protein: CASSPVKGEKLFF
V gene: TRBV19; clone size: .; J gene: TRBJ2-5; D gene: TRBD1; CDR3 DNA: TGTGCCAGTAGTTTCCGACAGGGTGGAGAGACCCAGTACTTC; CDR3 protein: CASSFRQGGETQYF
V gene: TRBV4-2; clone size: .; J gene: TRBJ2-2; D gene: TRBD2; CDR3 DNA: TGTGCCAGCAGCCAAGCCCTAGCGGGAGTCGGGGAGCTGTTTTTT; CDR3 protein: CASSQALAGVGELFF
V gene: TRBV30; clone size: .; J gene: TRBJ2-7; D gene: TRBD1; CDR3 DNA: TGTGCCTGGGACGGGACAGGGGGCCGAGAGCAGTACTTC; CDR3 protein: CAWDGTGGREQYF
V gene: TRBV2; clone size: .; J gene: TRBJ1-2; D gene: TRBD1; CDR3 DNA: TGTGCCAGCAGTGAACCCACCCCTGGGACAGGGGTTGGCTACACCTTC; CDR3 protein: CASSEPTPGTGVGYTF
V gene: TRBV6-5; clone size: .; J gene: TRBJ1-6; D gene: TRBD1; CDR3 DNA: TGTGCCAGCAGTTACGGGGACAGGGGGTTTGATTCACCCCTCCACTTT; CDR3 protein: CASSYGDRGFDSPLHF
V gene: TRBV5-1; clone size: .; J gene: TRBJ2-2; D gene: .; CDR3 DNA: TGCGCCAGCAGCTTTCAGGGTGGGGACACCGGGGAGCTGTTTTTT; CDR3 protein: CASSFQGGDTGELFF
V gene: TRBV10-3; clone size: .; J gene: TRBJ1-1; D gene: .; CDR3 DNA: TGTGCCATCAGTGAGAATGGGGGGAGCACTGAAGCTTTCTTT; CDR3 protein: CAISENGGSTEAFF
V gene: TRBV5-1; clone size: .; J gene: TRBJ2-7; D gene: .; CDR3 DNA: TGCGCCAGCAGCCCAAGGACAGTAGACGAGCAGTACTTC; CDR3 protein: CASSPRTVDEQYF
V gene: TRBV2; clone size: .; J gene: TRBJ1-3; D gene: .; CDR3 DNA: TGTGCCAGCAGTGTTAAGGCGGTGAGCTCTGGAAACACCATATATTTT; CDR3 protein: CASSVKAVSSGNTIYF
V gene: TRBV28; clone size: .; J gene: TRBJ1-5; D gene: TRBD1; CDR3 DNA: TGTGCCAGCAGTTTACCGACAGGGGCCAGAGGGATTGGCAATCAGCCCCAGCATTTT; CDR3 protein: CASSLPTGARGIGNQPQHF
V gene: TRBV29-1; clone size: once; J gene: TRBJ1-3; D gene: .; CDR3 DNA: TGCAGCGTCCGGTGGGGGGGCTCTGGAAACACCATATATTTT; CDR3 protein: CSVRWGGSGNTIYF
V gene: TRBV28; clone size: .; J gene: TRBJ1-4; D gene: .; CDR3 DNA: TGTGCCAGCAGTCCCACAGGGCGAACTAATGAAAAACTGTTTTTT; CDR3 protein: CASSPTGRTNEKLFF
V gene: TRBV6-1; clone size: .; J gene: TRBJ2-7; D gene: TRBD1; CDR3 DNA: TGTGCCAGCGGAGATCAGGGGGCCCCATCCTACGAGCAGTACTTC; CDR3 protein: CASGDQGAPSYEQYF
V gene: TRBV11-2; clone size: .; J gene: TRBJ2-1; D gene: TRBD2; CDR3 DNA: TGTGCCAGCAGCTTAGTTGGACTAGACTACAATGAGCAGTTCTTC; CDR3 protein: CASSLVGLDYNEQFF
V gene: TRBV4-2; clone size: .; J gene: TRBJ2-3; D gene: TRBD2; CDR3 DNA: TGTGCCAGCAGCCAAGAGCCGGGGGGGAGCACAGATACGCAGTATTTT; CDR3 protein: CASSQEPGGSTDTQYF
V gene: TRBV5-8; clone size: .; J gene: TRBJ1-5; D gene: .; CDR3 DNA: TGTGCCAGCAGCTTGGCGACAGGTTATCAGCCCCAGCATTTT; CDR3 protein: CASSLATGYQPQHF
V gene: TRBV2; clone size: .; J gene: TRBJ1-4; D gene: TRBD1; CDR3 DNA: TGTGCCAGCTGCCGGGACAGTAATGAAAAACTGTTTTTT; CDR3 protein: CASCRDSNEKLFF
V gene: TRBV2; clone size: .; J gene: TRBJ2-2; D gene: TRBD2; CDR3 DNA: TGTGCCAGCAGCCCTTGGGAGCGGGGAATAAACACCGGGGAGCTGTTTTTT; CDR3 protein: CASSPWERGINTGELFF
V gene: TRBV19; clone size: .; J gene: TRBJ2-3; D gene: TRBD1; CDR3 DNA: TGTGCCAGTCGACAGGGGGCCGTGACAGATACGCAGTATTTT; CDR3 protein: CASRQGAVTDTQYF
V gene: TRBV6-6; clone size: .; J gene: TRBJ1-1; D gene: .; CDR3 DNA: TGTGCCAGCAGTTACCTTGACAGCAGCACTGAAGCTTTCTTT; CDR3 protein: CASSYLDSSTEAFF
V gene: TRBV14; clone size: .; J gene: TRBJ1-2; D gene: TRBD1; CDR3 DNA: TGTGCCAGCAGCCCGACAGGGATGGAATTCTATGGCTACACCTTC; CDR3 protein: CASSPTGMEFYGYTF
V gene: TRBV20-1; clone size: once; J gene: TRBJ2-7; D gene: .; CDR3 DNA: TGCAGTGGGGTAGACTACTACGAGCAGTACTTC; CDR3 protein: CSGVDYYEQYF
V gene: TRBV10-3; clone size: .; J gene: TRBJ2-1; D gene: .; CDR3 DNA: TGTGCCATCAGTGACTCGAAACCAGGGTTAAATGAGCAGTTCTTC; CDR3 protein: CAISDSKPGLNEQFF
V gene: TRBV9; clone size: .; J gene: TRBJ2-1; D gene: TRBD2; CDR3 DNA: TGTGCCAGCAGCGCCCGGACTAGTAGCTCCTACAATGAGCAGTTCTTC; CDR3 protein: CASSARTSSSYNEQFF
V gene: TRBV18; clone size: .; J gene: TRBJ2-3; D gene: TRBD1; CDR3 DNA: TGTGCCAGCTCTCCCCCTACAGGGGGTACAGATACGCAGTATTTT; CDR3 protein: CASSPPTGGTDTQYF
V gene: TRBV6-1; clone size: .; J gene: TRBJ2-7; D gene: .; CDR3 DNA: TGTGCCAGCAGTGAGCAGGGTTGGGACGAGCAGTACTTC; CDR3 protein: CASSEQGWDEQYF
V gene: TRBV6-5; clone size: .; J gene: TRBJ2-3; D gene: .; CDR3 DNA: TGTGCCAGCAGTGCGTCGTGGGGGCACACAGATACGCAGTATTTT; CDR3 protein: CASSASWGHTDTQYF
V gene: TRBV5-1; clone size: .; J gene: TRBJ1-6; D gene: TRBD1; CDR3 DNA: TGCGCCAGCAGCGGGGACAGGGGCTATAATTCACCCCTCCACTTT; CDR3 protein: CASSGDRGYNSPLHF
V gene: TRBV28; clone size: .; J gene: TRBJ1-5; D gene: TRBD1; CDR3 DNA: TGTGCCAGCAGCGACCTTAGGGGGCCGGGACAGCCCCAGCATTTT; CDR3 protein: CASSDLRGPGQPQHF
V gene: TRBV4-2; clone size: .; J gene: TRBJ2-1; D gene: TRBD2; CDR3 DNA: TGTGCCAGCAGCCAAGTCGGGAGGGCCTACAATGAGCAGTTCTTC; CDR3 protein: CASSQVGRAYNEQFF
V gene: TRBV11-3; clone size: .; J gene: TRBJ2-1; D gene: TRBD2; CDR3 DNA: TGTGCCAGCAGCTTAGGGGGCGGGGGGTACAATGAGCAGTTCTTC; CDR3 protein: CASSLGGGGYNEQFF
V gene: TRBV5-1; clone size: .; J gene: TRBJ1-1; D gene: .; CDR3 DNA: TGCGCCAGCAGCTCGTTATCGAACACTGAAGCTTTCTTT; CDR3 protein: CASSSLSNTEAFF
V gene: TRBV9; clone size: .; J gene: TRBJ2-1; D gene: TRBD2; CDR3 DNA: TGTGCCAGCAGCGTAGGGACTAGCACCCGACTAGCACTAAGTAATGAGCAGTTCTTC; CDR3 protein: CASSVGTSTRLALSNEQFF
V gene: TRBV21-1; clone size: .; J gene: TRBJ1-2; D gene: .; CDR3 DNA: TGTGCCAGCAGCAAAGCCCAGGGGGCAGTGGCTCGTGGCTACACCTTC; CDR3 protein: CASSKAQGAVARGYTF
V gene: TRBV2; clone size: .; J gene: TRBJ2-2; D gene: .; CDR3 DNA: TGTGCCAGCAGGCGGGAGAACACCGGGGAGCTGTTTTTT; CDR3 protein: CASRRENTGELFF
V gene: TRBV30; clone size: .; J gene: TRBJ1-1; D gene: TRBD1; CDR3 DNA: TGTGCCTGGAATACAGGGGGCACTGAAGCTTTCTTT; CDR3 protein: CAWNTGGTEAFF
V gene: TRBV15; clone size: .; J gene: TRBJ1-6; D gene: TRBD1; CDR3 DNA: TGTGCCACCAGCTTGGGACAGCTCAGCTCCTATAATTCACCCCTCCACTTT; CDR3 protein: CATSLGQLSSYNSPLHF
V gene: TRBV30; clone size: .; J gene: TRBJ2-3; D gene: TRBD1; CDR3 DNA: TGTGCCTGGAGTCGTGAGATAGGGGGCGCAGATACGCAGTATTTT; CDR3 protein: CAWSREIGGADTQYF
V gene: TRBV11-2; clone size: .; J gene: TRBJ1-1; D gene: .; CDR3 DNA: TGTGCCAGCAGCTTAATCATCAAGAGCGGCACTGAAGCTTTCTTT; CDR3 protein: CASSLIIKSGTEAFF
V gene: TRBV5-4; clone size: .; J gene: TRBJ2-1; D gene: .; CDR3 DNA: TGTGCCAGCAGCTTGGCAGTTAATGAGCAGTTCTTC; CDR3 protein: CASSLAVNEQFF
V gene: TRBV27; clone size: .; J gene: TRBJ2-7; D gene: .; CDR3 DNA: TGTGCCAGCAGTTTTCGTAGACTGGTATCCGAGCAGTACTTC; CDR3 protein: CASSFRRLVSEQYF
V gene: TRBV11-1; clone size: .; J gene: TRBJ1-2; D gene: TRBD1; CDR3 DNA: TGTGCCAGCAGCCGGACAGGGGGCGGTGGCTACACCTTC; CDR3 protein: CASSRTGGGGYTF
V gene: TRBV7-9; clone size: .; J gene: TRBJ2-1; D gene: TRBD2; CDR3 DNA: TGTGCCAGCAGCCCTGCGGGGGGAGGTGGTGAGCAGTTCTTC; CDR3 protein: CASSPAGGGGEQFF
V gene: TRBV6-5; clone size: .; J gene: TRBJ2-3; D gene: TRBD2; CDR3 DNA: TGTGCCAGCAGTTATGGAAGGGGACTAGCGCTAGATACGCAGTATTTT; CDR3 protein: CASSYGRGLALDTQYF
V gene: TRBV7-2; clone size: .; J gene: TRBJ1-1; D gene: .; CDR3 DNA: TGTGCCAGCAGCTTAGGAGGAGGAGGGACTGAAGCTTTCTTT; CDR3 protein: CASSLGGGGTEAFF
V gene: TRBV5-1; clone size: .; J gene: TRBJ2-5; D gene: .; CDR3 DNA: TGCGCCAGCAGCTTGGCCACAGGGACGGAGACCCAGTACTTC; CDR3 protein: CASSLATGTETQYF
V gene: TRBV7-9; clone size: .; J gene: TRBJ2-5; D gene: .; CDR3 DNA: TGTGCCAGCAGCCCTGGACAGCCAGAGACCCAGTACTTC; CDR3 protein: CASSPGQPETQYF
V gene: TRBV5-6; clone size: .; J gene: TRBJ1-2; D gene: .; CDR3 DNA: TGTGCCAGCAGAAAAGACGAGGCTGGCTACACCTTC; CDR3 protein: CASRKDEAGYTF
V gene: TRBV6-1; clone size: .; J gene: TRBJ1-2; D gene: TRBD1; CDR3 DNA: TGTGCCAGCAGTGAAGAGGACAGGCCCCTTTATGGCTACACCTTC; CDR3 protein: CASSEEDRPLYGYTF
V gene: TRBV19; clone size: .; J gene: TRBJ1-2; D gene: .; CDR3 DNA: TGTGCCAGTAGTAAAAACAGGGACTATGGCTACACCTTC; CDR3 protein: CASSKNRDYGYTF
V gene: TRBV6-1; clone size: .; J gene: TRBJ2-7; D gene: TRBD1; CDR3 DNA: TGTGCCAGCAGTGAAAGGACCCGGGGACAGGGGGAGCAGTACTTC; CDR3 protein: CASSERTRGQGEQYF
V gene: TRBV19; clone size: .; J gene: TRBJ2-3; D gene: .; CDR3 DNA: TGTGCCAGTAGTAAATTAGTGACAGATACGCAGTATTTT; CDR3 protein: CASSKLVTDTQYF
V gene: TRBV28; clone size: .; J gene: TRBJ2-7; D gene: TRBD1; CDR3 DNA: TGTGCCAGCAGCCGACCCGACAGGGCTGCCTACGAGCAGTACTTC; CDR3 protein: CASSRPDRAAYEQYF
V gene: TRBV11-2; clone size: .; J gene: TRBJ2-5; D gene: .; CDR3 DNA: TGTGCCAGCAGCCCGAACTTCCGGGGAGAGACCCAGTACTTC; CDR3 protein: CASSPNFRGETQYF
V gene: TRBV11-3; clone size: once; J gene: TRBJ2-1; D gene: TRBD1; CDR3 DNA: TGTGCCAGCAGCTTAGATGCAGGGGGTGGCTCTAATGAGCAGTTCTTC; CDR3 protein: CASSLDAGGGSNEQFF